These T cell receptor beta chains were read from a single sample in a study of response to subunit inactivated influenza vaccine. TCRdb ran MiXCR on the RT-PCR reads and lists one entry per CDR3 protein. The sample contains 500,000 to 550,000 distinct CDR3 sequences, under 30% of which appear only once. This same sample was also taken into another study, of T cells expressing NK-cell markers.

The input for sequencing was CD4+ T cells sorted from PBMCs, taken 12 days after vaccination. The receptors derive from a man aged 50 to 59 who received an inactivated influenza vaccine. Each CDR3 is given with its conserved first and last residue. The D gene is left open where the match is weak. Clone sizes are given selectively: once, few, many, or a class where the clone is expanded.

J gene	clone size	V gene	D gene	CDR3 DNA	CDR3 protein
TRBJ2-5	few	TRBV10-3	TRBD2	TGTGCCATCAATCGGGGGGACCAAGAGACCCAGTACTTC	CAINRGDQETQYF
TRBJ2-1	few	TRBV6-1	TRBD2	TGTGCCAGCAGTCCTGGCCGACTAGCGGGAGGCAATGAGCAGTTCTTC	CASSPGRLAGGNEQFF
TRBJ1-5	many	TRBV7-8	-	TGTGCCAGCAGCTACTTCACCGGGACACCTAGCAATCAGCCCCAGCATTTT	CASSYFTGTPSNQPQHF
TRBJ2-2	few	TRBV6-2/TRBV6-3	TRBD2	TGTGCCAGCAGTTACCTAGCGGTAGGAACCGGGGAGCTGTTTTTT	CASSYLAVGTGELFF
TRBJ1-2	-	TRBV5-1	-	TGCGCCAGCAGCTTGCCCCAGGGGACTAACTATGGCTACACCTTC	CASSLPQGTNYGYTF
TRBJ2-2	-	TRBV20-1	-	TGCAGTGCTAGTGAGACGAACACCGGGGAGCTGTTTTTT	CSASETNTGELFF
TRBJ2-1	few	TRBV28	-	TGTGCCAGCATGAGGGTACAGAGCTCCTACAATGAGCAGTTCTTC	CASMRVQSSYNEQFF
TRBJ1-1	-	TRBV24-1	-	TGTGCCACCAGGGCACGGACAGATGACACTGAAGCTTTCTTT	CATRARTDDTEAFF
TRBJ2-5	few	TRBV5-5	-	TGTGCCAGCAGCTTGGGCCCGTTTCGGGAGACCCAGTACTTC	CASSLGPFRETQYF
TRBJ1-1	few	TRBV7-2	-	TGTGCCAGCAGCTTAGAAGGGGTCGGCCACACTGAAGCTTTCTTT	CASSLEGVGHTEAFF
TRBJ2-1	-	TRBV15	-	TGTGCCACCAGCAGAGGTAGGGTAGTCTCCTACAATGAGCAGTTCTTC	CATSRGRVVSYNEQFF
TRBJ1-5	-	TRBV24-1	-	TGTGCCACCAGTGATTTCCTGGAGGGTCATCAGCCCCAGCATTTT	CATSDFLEGHQPQHF